These 3 T cell receptor beta chains were sequenced from one sample in a study of blood T cell repertoires in COVID-19 (TCRdb year 2020). The library came from the immunoSEQ multiplex PCR assay. TCRdb mirrors the immuneACCESS table, restricted to in-frame sequences. Some clones are absent from its copies; in checked studies, under half trace to an unresolved V gene, and the reason for the others is unknown. This sample has approximately 90,000 clones in its table, and 87% of those were observed once. The top ten hold 7.4% of the sample. The specimen sequenced was peripheral blood. The source of these receptors is a human donor with acute or convalescent COVID-19. The donor label of this sample is uncertain.

The chain combines TRBV10-1 with TRBJ2-3, with TRBD1 matching 7 bases. The CDR3 spans 15 residues. V lost 4 bases to trimming and J lost 5 bases; unmatched junction nucleotides: 9. Germline CDR1 reads WNHNN; CDR2 reads SYGVQD (reference sequence). The CDR3 here is CASSGDRQGEDTQYF. In DNA form, the CDR3 reads TGCGCCAGCAGTGGGGACAGACAGGGAGAAGATACGCAGTATTTT.

The rearrangement links TRBV5-1 to TRBJ1-2, with D perhaps matching TRBD1 (6 bases). The V end lost 4 bases, the J end lost 2 bases, and 12 bases lay between the germline ends. The CDR3 consists of 14 residues. Germline V lookup: CDR1 SGHRS, CDR2 YFSETQ. The CDR3 bases are TGCGCCAGCAGCGCCCTCGGACAGAACTATGGCTACACCTTC. Its translation is CASSALGQNYGYTF.

This chain links TRBV19 with TRBJ1-4, with TRBD1 matching over 8 bases. The CDR3 has 13 amino acids. Germline V lookup: CDR1 LNHDA, CDR2 SQIVND (reference sequence). V gave up 6 bases and J gave up 5 bases; unmatched junction bases: 2. CDR3 in DNA: TGTGCCAGTAGCTGGGACAGGAATGAAAAACTGTTTTTT. Its translation: CASSWDRNEKLFF.